This entry lists 11 T cell receptor beta chains sequenced from one sample in a study of CD8 T cells in ankylosing spondylitis. TCRdb used MiXCR to reprocess the 5' RACE reads, holding one entry per CDR3 protein. The repertoire holds about 42,000 distinct CDR3 sequences, with 4% as singletons. The specimen was blood, either unsorted or a sorted T cell fraction (not recorded which). These receptors were collected from a female donor with ankylosing spondylitis or in good health (not recorded which).

This clonotype has at least ten counts. The rearrangement joins TRBV9 to TRBJ1-3, with D maybe TRBD1 (5 bases). CDR1 is SGDLS, CDR2 YYNGEE, per germline. This CDR3 spans 14 amino acids. The V and J ends lost 2 bases and 4 bases respectively, with 10 bases between them. The CDR3 sequence: CASSVVGTGNTIYF. The CDR3 bases are TGTGCCAGCAGCGTGGTAGGGACGGGAAACACCATATATTTT.

This clonotype was seen many times. V is TRBV9 and J is TRBJ2-1, with D maybe TRBD2 (5 bases). This CDR3 is 14 amino acids long. Per the germline V gene, CDR1 is SGDLS and CDR2 is YYNGEE. V was pared by 3 bases and J by 9 bases, with 16 bases between. The CDR3 region has the DNA TGTGCCAGCAGCGCCAGGACTGCTTCAAGTGAGCAGTTCTTC. Its protein is CASSARTASSEQFF.

In this sample, this clonotype turned up many times. The V and J genes are TRBV9 and TRBJ2-2; weak D call: TRBD1 (6 bases). V was clipped by 4 bases and J by 6 bases, with 13 bases between them. The CDR3 covers 14 residues. In germline, CDR1 is SGDLS, CDR2 YYNGEE. The CDR3 DNA follows: TGTGCCAGCAGCCCACGACAGGTTTCCGGGGAGCTGTTTTTT. Residues: CASSPRQVSGELFF. Using reference TRBV9 and TRBJ2-2 for the parts outside the CDR3, the full variable domain is DSGVTQTPKHLITATGQRVTLRCSPRSGDLSVYWYQQSLDQGLQFLIQYYNGEERAKGNILERFSAQQFPDLHSELNLSSLELGDSALYFCASSPRQVSGELFFGEGSRLTVL.

This clonotype was observed at least ten times. The chain uses TRBV9 and TRBJ2-3; 7 nucleotides align to TRBD1. The CDR3 sequence is 16 residues long. Per the germline V gene, CDR1 is SGDLS and CDR2 is YYNGEE. V was clipped by 4 bases and J by 4 bases; unmatched bases: 12. For the CDR3, the DNA is TGTGCCAGCAGCAGGGAGACAGGGAATTGGGCAGATACGCAGTATTTT. It specifies CASSRETGNWADTQYF.

This clonotype was seen ten or more times. V and J are TRBV9 and TRBJ2-3; the D is unclear. V lost 3 bases and J 1 base, leaving 6 bases between the germline ends. Germline CDR1 and CDR2: SGDLS and YYNGEE. CDR3 length equals 13 residues. Written as DNA, the CDR3 is TGTGCCAGCAGCGGTGGACGCACAGATACGCAGTATTTT. Encoded protein: CASSGGRTDTQYF.

This clonotype was seen ten or more times. The genes are TRBV9 and TRBJ1-6; D unclear. CDR1 and CDR2 (germline): SGDLS, YYNGEE. Trimming left V 4 bases short and J 8 bases short, with 19 bases between. This CDR3 region has 16 residues. CDR3 protein: CASSPWEEGAHSPLHF. The CDR3 coding sequence is TGTGCCAGCAGCCCTTGGGAGGAGGGCGCTCATTCACCCCTCCACTTT. The full variable domain, in which reference TRBV9 and TRBJ1-6 provide the parts outside the CDR3, is DSGVTQTPKHLITATGQRVTLRCSPRSGDLSVYWYQQSLDQGLQFLIQYYNGEERAKGNILERFSAQQFPDLHSELNLSSLELGDSALYFCASSPWEEGAHSPLHFGNGTRLTVT.

This clonotype was found many times. This rearrangement joins TRBV9 to TRBJ2-2, with a possible D match to TRBD1 (5 bases). This CDR3 is 17 amino acids long. The V end was cut by 2 bases, the J end by 1 base, with 15 bases between. Germline CDR1 is SGDLS and CDR2 is YYNGEE. The CDR3 sequence: CASSVGMGQVNTGELFF. CDR3 coding DNA: TGTGCCAGCAGCGTCGGAATGGGGCAGGTGAACACCGGGGAGCTGTTTTTT.

This clonotype was counted at least ten times. The V and J genes are TRBV9 and TRBJ1-1, with D tentatively TRBD1 (6 bases). V gave up 4 bases and J gave up 1 base, with 14 bases separating them. Germline V gene sequence: CDR1 SGDLS, CDR2 YYNGEE. The CDR3 extends over 15 amino acids. The CDR3 loop reads CASSPQQGWNTEAFF. The CDR3 DNA sequence: TGTGCCAGCAGCCCTCAGCAGGGGTGGAACACTGAAGCTTTCTTT.

This clonotype was seen at least ten times. One base away lies a much larger clone, so this may be a sequencing read error. The chain has TRBV9 and TRBJ1-1; D not certain. Trimming removed 0 bases at V and 1 base at J, with 4 bases between. This CDR3 contains 13 residues. Looked up from germline, CDR1 is SGDLS and CDR2 is YYNGEE. The CDR3 spells CASSVEENTEAFF. In DNA form, the CDR3 reads TGTGCCAGCAGCGTAGAGGAGAACACTGAAGCTTTCTTT.

This clonotype was observed at least ten times. The chain combines TRBV9 with TRBJ2-3; D remains unclear. This CDR3 contains 16 residues. Between the trimmed V and J ends, which lost 0 bases and 4 bases, there was a span of 15 bases. Germline CDR1 is SGDLS and CDR2 is YYNGEE. The CDR3 protein is CASSVDPQMGADTQYF. Here the CDR3 DNA reads TGTGCCAGCAGCGTAGACCCTCAGATGGGCGCAGATACGCAGTATTTT.

This clonotype was observed many times. The chain links TRBV9 to TRBJ2-5; D uncertain. Germline assignment: CDR1 SGDLS and CDR2 YYNGEE. V gave up 4 bases and J gave up 5 bases, with 18 bases separating them. CDR3 length: 15 residues. The CDR3 sequence: CASSLSQWPRETQYF. The DNA for the CDR3 is TGTGCCAGCAGCCTTTCCCAATGGCCCCGGGAGACCCAGTACTTC. Full variable domain (outside the CDR3, taken from reference TRBV9 and TRBJ2-5): DSGVTQTPKHLITATGQRVTLRCSPRSGDLSVYWYQQSLDQGLQFLIQYYNGEERAKGNILERFSAQQFPDLHSELNLSSLELGDSALYFCASSLSQWPRETQYFGPGTRLLVL.